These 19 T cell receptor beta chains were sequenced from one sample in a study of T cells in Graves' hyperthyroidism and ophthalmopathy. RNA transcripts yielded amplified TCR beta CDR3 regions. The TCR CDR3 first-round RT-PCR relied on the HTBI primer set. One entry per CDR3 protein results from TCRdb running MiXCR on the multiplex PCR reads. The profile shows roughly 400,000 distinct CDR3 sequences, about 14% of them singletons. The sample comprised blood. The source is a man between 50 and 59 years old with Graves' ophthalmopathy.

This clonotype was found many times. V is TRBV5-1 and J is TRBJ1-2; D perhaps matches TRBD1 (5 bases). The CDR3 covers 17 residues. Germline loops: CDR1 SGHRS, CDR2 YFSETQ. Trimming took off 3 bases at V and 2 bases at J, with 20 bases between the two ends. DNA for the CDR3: TGCGCCAGCAGCTGGCCCTTCGGGGCCGACACGAACTATGGCTACACCTTC. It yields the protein CASSWPFGADTNYGYTF.

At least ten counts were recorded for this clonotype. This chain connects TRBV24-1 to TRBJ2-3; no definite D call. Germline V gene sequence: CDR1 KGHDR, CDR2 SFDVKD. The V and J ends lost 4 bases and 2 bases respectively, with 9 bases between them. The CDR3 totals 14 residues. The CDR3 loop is CATSDPGFTDTQYF. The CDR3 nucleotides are TGTGCCACCAGTGACCCCGGATTCACAGATACGCAGTATTTT.

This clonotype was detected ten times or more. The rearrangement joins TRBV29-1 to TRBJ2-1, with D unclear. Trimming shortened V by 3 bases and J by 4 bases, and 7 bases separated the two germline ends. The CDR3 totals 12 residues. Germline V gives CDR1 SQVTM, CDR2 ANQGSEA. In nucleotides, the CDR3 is TGCAGCGTTGATCCCGGATACAATGAGCAGTTCTTC. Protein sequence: CSVDPGYNEQFF.

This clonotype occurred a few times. The CDR3 loop is CASSFRRESRPQHF. The CDR3 DNA follows: TGTGCCAGCAGTTTTCGACGGGAATCTAGGCCCCAGCATTTT. The chain employs TRBV12-3 or TRBV12-4 and TRBJ1-5; D is uncertain. This CDR3 has 14 residues. The V and J ends lost 3 bases and 9 bases respectively, with 15 bases between them.

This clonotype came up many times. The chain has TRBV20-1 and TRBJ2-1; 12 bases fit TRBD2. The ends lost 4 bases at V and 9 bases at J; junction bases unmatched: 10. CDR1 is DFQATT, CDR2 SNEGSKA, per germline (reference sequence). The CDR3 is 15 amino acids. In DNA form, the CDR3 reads TGCAGTGCTAACACACTAGCGGGAGGTTCTGTTGAGCAGTTCTTC. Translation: CSANTLAGGSVEQFF.

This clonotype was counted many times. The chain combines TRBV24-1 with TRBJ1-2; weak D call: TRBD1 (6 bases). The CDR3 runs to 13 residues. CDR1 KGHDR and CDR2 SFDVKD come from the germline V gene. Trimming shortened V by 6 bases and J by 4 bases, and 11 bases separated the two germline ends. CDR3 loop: CATSTTGTYGYTF. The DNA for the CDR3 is TGTGCCACCAGTACCACAGGGACCTATGGCTACACCTTC.

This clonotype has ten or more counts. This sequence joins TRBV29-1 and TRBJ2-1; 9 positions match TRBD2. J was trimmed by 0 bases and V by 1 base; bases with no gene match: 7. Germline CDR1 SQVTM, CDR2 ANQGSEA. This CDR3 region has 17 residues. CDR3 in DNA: TGCAGCGTTGAAGGAGACTTTAGCGGGAGCTCCTACAATGAGCAGTTCTTC. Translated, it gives CSVEGDFSGSSYNEQFF.

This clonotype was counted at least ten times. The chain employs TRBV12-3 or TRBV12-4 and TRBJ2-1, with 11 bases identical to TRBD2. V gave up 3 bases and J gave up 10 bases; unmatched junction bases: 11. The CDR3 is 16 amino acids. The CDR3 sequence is CASSLGTSGQRTEQFF. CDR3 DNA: TGTGCCAGCAGTTTGGGGACTAGCGGCCAGAGGACGGAGCAGTTCTTC.

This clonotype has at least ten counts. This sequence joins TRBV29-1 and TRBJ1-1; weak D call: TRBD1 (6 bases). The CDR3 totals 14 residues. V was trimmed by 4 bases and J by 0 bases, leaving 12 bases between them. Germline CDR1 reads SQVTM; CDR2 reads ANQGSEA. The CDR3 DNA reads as TGCAGCGTTGCGGGGGCAGCTCTGAACACTGAAGCTTTCTTT. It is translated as CSVAGAALNTEAFF.

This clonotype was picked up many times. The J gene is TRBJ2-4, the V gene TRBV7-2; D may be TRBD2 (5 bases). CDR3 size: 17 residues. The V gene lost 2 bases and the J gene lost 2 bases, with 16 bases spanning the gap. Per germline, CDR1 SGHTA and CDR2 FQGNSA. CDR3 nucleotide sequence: TGTGCCAGCAGCTTAACTGGGAGTTACCAGACCAAAAACATTCAGTACTTC. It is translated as CASSLTGSYQTKNIQYF.

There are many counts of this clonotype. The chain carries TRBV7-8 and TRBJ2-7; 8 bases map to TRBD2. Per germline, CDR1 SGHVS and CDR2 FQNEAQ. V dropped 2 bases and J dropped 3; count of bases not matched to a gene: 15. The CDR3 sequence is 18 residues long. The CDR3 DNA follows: TGTGCCAGCAGCTTAACGACTAGTATACGGGAGGGGAACTACGAGCAGTACTTC. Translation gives CASSLTTSIREGNYEQYF.

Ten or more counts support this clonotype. CDR3 sequence reads: CATSREGQAYEQYF. CDR3 nucleotide sequence: TGTGCCACCAGCAGAGAGGGTCAGGCCTACGAGCAGTACTTC. The chain links TRBV15 to TRBJ2-7; D is uncertain. Germline CDR1 LNHNV, CDR2 YYDKDF (reference sequence). The V gene lost 0 bases and the J gene lost 2 bases, with 8 bases spanning the gap. The CDR3 spans 14 residues.

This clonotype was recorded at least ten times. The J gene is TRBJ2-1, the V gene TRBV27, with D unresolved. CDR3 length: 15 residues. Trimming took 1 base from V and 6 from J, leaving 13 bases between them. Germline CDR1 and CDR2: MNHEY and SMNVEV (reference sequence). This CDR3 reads CASSLFGPRANEQFF. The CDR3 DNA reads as TGTGCCAGCAGTTTATTCGGCCCACGGGCCAATGAGCAGTTCTTC.

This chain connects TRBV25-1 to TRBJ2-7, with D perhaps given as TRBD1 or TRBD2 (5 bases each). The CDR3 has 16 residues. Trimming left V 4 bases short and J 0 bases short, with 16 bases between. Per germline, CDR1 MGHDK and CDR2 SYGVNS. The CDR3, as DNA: TGTGCCAGCAGTGCCTTAAGCCGGGACGACTCCTACGAGCAGTACTTC. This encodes CASSALSRDDSYEQYF.

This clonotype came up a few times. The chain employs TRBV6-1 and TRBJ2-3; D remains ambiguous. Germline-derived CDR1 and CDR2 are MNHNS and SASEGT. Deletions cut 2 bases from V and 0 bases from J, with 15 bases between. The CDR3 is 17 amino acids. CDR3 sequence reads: CASSELGGQQSTDTQYF. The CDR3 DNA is TGTGCCAGCAGTGAACTTGGTGGGCAACAAAGCACAGATACGCAGTATTTT.

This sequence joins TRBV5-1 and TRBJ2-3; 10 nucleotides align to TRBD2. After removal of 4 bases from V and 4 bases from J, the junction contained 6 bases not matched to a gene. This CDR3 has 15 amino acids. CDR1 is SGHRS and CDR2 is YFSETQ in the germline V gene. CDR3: CASSPPAGGPDTQYF. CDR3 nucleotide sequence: TGCGCCAGCAGCCCCCCAGCGGGGGGGCCAGATACGCAGTATTTT.

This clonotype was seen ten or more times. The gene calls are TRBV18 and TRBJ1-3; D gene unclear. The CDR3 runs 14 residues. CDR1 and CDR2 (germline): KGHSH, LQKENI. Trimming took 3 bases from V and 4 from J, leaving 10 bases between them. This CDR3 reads CASSPEPTGNTIYF. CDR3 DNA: TGTGCCAGCTCACCCGAACCCACCGGAAACACCATATATTTT.

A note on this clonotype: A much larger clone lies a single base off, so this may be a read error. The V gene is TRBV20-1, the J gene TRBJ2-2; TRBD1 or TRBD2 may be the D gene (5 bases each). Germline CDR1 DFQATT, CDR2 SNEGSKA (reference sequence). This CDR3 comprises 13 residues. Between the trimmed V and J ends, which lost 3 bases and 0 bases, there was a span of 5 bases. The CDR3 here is CSARGANTGELFF. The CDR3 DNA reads TGCAGTGCTAGGGGGGCGAACACCGGGGAGCTGTTTTTT.

DNA for the CDR3: TGTGCCTACAACCCGGGGATGGGGTACCTCGGTGTTCGGTACTTC. Translation gives CAYNPGMGYLGVRYF. The V gene is TRBV30, the J gene TRBJ2-5, with TRBD2 as a possible D gene (5 bases). The V end lost 7 bases, the J end lost 13 bases, and 31 bases lay between the germline ends. The CDR3 runs to 15 residues. Germline CDR1 and CDR2: GTSNPN and SVGIG (reference sequence). The full variable domain, completed using reference TRBV30 and TRBJ2-5, is SQTIHQWPATLVQPVGSPLSLECTVEGTSNPNLYWYRQAAGRGLQLLFYSVGIGQISSEVPQNLSASRPQDRQFILSSKKLLLSDSGFYLCAYNPGMGYLGVRYFGPGTRLLVL.